The clone carrying this T cell receptor (beta chain) was counted a single time. The antigen is unknown. This specimen belongs to a study of radiotherapy plus CTLA-4 blockade in lung cancer. Study-wide points: Blood saw expansion of tumor-derived TCR clones after radiotherapy plus ipilimumab.

TCRdb's table, derived via immunoSEQ multiplex PCR, lists solely in-frame clones and lacks some. The table shows over 30,000 clones, with approximately 75% occurring only once. From germline, CDR1 is MGHRA and CDR2 YSYEKL. This CDR3 is built from 14 residues. V trimming: 4 bases; J trimming: 0 bases; junction bases outside the gene matches: 1. This receptor was taken from a human donor with non-small cell lung cancer that progressed on radiotherapy plus ipilimumab. Sequencing used peripheral blood, obtained from a patient treated with radiotherapy plus ipilimumab. The gene calls are TRBV4-1 and TRBJ1-1; 8 positions match TRBD1. This CDR3 is CASSPTGVNTEAFF. CDR3 DNA sequence: TGCGCCAGCAGCCCGACAGGGGTGAACACTGAAGCTTTCTTT.